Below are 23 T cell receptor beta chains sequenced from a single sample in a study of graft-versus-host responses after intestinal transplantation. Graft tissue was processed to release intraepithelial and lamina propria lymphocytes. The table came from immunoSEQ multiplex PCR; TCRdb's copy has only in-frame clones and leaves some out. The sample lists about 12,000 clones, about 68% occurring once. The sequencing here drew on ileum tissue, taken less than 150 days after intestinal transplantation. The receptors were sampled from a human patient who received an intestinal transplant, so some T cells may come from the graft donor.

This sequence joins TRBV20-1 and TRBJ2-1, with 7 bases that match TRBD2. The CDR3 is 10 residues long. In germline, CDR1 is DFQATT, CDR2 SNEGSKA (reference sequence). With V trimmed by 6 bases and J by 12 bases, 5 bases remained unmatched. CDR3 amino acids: CSASPGGQFF. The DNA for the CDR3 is TGCAGTGCCAGCCCGGGAGGGCAGTTCTTC.

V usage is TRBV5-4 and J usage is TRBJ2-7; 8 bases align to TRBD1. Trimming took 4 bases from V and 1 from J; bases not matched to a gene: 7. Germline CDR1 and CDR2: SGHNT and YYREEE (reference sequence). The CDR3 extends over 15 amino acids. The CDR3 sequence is CASSQGDRLSYEQYF. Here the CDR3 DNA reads TGTGCCAGCAGCCAAGGGGACAGGTTATCCTACGAGCAGTACTTC. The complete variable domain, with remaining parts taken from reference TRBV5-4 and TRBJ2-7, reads ETGVTQSPTHLIKTRGQQVTLRCSSQSGHNTVSWYQQALGQGPQFIFQYYREEENGRGNFPPRFSGLQFPNYSSELNVNALELDDSALYLCASSQGDRLSYEQYFGPGTRLTVT.

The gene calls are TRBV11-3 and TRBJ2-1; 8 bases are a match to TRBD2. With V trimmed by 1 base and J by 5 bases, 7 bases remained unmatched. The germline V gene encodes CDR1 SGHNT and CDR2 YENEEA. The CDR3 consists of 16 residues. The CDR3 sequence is CASSLGTSGGNNEQFF. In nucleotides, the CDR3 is TGTGCCAGCAGCTTAGGTACTAGCGGAGGGAACAATGAGCAGTTCTTC.

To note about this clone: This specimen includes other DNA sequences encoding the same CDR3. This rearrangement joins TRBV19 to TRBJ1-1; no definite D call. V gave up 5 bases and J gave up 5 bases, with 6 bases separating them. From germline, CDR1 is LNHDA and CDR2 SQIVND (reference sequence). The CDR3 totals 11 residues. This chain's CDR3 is CASSRGTEAFF. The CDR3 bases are TGTGCCAGTAGTCGCGGAACTGAAGCTTTCTTT.

CDR3 loop: CASSYLAGGINEQFF. The CDR3 DNA is TGTGCCAGCAGTTACCTAGCGGGAGGCATCAATGAGCAGTTCTTC. This chain links TRBV2 with TRBJ2-1, with 11 bases matching TRBD2. Germline V lookup: CDR1 SNHLY, CDR2 FYNNEI. The CDR3 totals 15 residues. The junction had 6 bases not matched to a gene; V was cut back by 5 bases and J by 6 bases.

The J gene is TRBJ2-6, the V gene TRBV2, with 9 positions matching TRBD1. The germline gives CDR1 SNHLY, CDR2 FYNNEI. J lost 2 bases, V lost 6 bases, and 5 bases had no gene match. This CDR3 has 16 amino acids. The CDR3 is CASRPDRGAGANVLTF. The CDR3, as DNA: TGTGCCAGCAGGCCCGACAGGGGGGCTGGGGCCAACGTCCTGACTTTC.

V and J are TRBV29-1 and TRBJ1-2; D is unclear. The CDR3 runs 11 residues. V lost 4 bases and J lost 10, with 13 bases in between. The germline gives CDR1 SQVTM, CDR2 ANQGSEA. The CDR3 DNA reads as TGCAGCGTTGCTAGAGGGATCCTCTACACCTTC. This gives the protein CSVARGILYTF.

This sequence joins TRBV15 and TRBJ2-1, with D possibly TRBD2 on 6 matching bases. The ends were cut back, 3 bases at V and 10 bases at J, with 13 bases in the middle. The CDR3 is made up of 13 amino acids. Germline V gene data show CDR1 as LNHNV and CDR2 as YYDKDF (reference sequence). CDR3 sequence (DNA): TGTGCCACCAGCAGTCGCGGGGCCAGGGAGCAGTTCTTC. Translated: CATSSRGAREQFF.

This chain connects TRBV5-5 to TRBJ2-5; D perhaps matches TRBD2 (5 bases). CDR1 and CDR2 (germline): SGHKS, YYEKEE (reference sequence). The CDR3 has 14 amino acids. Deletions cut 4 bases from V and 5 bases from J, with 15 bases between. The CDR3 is CASSPGSGGETQYF. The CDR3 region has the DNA TGTGCCAGCAGCCCCGGGTCCGGCGGGGAGACCCAGTACTTC.

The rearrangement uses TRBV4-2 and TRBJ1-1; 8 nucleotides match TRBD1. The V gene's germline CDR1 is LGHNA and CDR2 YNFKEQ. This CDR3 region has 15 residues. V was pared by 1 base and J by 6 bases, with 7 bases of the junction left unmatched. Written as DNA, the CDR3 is TGTGCCAGCAGCCAAGCCTCGACAGGGGAGGCTGAAGCTTTCTTT. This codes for CASSQASTGEAEAFF.

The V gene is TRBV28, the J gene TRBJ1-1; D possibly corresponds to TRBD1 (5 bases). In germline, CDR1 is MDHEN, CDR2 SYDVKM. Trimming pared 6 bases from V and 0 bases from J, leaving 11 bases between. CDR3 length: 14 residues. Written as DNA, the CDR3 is TGTGCCAGCAGCCTCAGGGCCATGAACACTGAAGCTTTCTTT. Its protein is CASSLRAMNTEAFF.

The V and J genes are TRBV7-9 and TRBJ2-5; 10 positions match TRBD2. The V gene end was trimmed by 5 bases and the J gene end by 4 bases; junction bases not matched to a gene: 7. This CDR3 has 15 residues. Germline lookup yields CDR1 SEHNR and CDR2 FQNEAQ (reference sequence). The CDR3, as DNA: TGTGCCAGCAGCCCTCAAGCGGGGGGGCCAGAGACCCAGTACTTC. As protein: CASSPQAGGPETQYF.

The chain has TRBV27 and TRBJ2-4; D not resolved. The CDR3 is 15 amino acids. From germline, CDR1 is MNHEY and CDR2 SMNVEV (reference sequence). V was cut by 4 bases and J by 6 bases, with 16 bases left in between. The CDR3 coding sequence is TGTGCCAGCAGTTCCCTCTCTGGGCAGTCAAACATTCAGTACTTC. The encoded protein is CASSSLSGQSNIQYF.

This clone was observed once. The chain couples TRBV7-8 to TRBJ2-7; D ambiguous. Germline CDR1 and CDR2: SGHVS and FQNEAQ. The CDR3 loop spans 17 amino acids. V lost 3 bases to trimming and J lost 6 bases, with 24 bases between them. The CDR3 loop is CASSFNYPGSFWVEQYF. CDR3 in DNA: TGTGCCAGCAGCTTTAACTATCCCGGGTCTTTTTGGGTCGAGCAGTACTTC.

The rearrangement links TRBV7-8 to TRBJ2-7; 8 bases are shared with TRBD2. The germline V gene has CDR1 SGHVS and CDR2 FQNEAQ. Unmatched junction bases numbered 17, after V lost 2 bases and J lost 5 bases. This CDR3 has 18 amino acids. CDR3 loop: CASSLNLISGSWKDEQYF. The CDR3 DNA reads TGTGCCAGCAGCTTAAATCTGATCAGCGGGAGCTGGAAAGACGAGCAGTACTTC.

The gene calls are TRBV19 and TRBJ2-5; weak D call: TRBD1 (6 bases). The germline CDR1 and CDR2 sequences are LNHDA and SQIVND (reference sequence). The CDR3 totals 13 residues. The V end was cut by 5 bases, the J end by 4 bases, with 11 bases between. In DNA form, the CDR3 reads TGTGCCAGTAGTCAGGGGCTGAGAGAGACCCAGTACTTC. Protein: CASSQGLRETQYF.

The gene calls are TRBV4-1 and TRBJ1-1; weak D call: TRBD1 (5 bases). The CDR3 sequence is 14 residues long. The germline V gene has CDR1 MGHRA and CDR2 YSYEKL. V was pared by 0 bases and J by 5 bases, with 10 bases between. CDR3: CASSQEGDRTEAFF. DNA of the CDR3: TGCGCCAGCAGCCAAGAAGGGGATCGGACTGAAGCTTTCTTT.

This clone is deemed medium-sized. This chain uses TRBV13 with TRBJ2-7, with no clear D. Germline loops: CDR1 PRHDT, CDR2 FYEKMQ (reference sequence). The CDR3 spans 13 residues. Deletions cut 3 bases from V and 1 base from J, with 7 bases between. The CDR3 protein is CASSFGRSYEQYF. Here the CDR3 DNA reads TGTGCCAGCAGCTTTGGCAGGTCCTACGAGCAGTACTTC.

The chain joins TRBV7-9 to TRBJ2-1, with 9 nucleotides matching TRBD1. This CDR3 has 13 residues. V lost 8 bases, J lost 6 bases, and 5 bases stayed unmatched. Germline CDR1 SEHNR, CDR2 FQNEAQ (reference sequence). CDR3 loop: CASGYRGPNEQFF. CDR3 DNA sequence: TGTGCCAGCGGATACAGGGGGCCCAATGAGCAGTTCTTC.

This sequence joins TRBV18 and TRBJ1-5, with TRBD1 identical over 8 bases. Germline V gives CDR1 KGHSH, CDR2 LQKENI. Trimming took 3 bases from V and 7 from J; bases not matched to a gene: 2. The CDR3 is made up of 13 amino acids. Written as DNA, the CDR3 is TGTGCCAGCTCACCGGACAGGGAACAGCCCCAGCATTTT. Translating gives CASSPDREQPQHF.

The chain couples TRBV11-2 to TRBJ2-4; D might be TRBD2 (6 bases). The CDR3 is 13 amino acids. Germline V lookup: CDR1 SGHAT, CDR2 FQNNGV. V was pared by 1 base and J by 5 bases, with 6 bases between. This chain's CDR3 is CASSLAGENIQYF. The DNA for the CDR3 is TGTGCCAGCAGCTTAGCGGGAGAAAACATTCAGTACTTC. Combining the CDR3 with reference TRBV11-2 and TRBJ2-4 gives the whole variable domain EAGVAQSPRYKIIEKRQSVAFWCNPISGHATLYWYQQILGQGPKLLIQFQNNGVVDDSQLPKDRFSAERLKGVDSTLKIQPAKLEDSAVYLCASSLAGENIQYFGAGTRLSVL.

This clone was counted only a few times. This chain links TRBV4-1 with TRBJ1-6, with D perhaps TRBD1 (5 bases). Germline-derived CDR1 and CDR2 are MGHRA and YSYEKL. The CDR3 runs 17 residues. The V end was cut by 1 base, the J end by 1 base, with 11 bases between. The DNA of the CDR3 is TGCGCCAGCAGCCAAGGGGTCCAGGGATCCTATAATTCACCCCTCCACTTT. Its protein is CASSQGVQGSYNSPLHF.

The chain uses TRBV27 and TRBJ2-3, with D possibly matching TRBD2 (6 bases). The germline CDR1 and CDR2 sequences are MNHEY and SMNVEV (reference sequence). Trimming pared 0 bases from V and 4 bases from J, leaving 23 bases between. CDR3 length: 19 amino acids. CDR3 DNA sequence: TGTGCCAGCAGTTTATCGTGGCTAGCTCGGACTATCCTACCAGATACGCAGTATTTT. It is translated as CASSLSWLARTILPDTQYF.